The clone carrying this T cell receptor (beta chain) is deemed medium-sized (0.01 to 0.1%). Its target is not known. Trimming pared 3 bases from V and 5 bases from J, leaving 14 bases between. Germline V CDR1 and CDR2: DFQATT, SNEGSKA (reference sequence). The CDR3 length is 14 residues. This entry is derived from a study of breast tumors, draining lymph nodes, adjacent tissues. Findings and limits, study-wide: Luminal-like breast cancer showed significantly higher tumor–nontumor repertoire similarity than basal-like. The data were judged consistent with most tumor T cells coming from lymph node and expanding in tumor. Compared with lymph nodes, tumors were less diverse; compared with nontumor tissue, more.

TCRdb re-analysed the multiplex PCR reads in MiXCR, keeping a single row per CDR3 protein. The repertoire holds about 19,000 distinct CDR3 sequences, 43% seen once, with approximately 21% in the top ten. This rearrangement joins TRBV20-1 to TRBJ2-1; a possible D gene is TRBD2 (5 bases). The clonotype originates from a female donor with breast cancer. Some clones in this sample may be carry-over from other donors' samples. Material for sequencing was breast tumor tissue. The CDR3 DNA is TGCAGTGCTAGTTCTGGCGAGGGAGACAATGAGCAGTTCTTC. Encoded protein: CSASSGEGDNEQFF.